These T cell receptor beta chains were read from a single sample in a study of T cells in Graves' hyperthyroidism and ophthalmopathy. Using its own MiXCR run on the multiplex PCR reads, TCRdb lists one record per CDR3 protein. Of approximately 720,000 distinct CDR3 sequences listed, over 15% are singletons. What was sequenced was blood. The origin of the receptors is a woman aged 45 to 65 with Graves' hyperthyroidism that later progressed to Graves' ophthalmopathy. Both conserved end residues are part of each CDR3. A D gene is named only where the DNA matches it firmly. Some rows mark clone size as missing; the rest say once, few, many or name a class of expanded clone.

D,J,size,V,CDR3,DNA
TRBD2,TRBJ2-5,many,TRBV11-2,CASSFTSGGAGEETQYF,TGTGCCAGCAGCTTCACTAGCGGGGGGGCCGGGGAGGAGACCCAGTACTTC
TRBD1,TRBJ2-3,few,TRBV27,CASSSRDRVVDTQYF,TGTGCCAGCAGTTCCCGGGACAGGGTCGTAGATACGCAGTATTTT
-,TRBJ2-2,few,TRBV7-2,CASSSYANTGELFF,TGTGCCAGCAGCTCCTACGCGAACACCGGGGAGCTGTTTTTT
TRBD1,TRBJ1-2,many,TRBV20-1,CSARGRGYGYTF,TGCAGTGCTAGGGGCAGGGGGTATGGCTACACCTTC
-,TRBJ1-5,-,TRBV19,CASSIVIGPAYQPQHF,TGTGCCAGTAGTATAGTGATTGGACCGGCCTATCAGCCCCAGCATTTT
-,TRBJ1-6,many,TRBV30,CAWSGGGGGSPLHF,TGTGCCTGGAGTGGTGGGGGGGGTGGATCACCCCTCCACTTT
TRBD1,TRBJ1-2,many,TRBV3-1,CASSQERGTGGLINYGYTF,TGTGCCAGCAGCCAAGAAAGGGGGACAGGGGGCCTAATCAACTATGGCTACACCTTC
TRBD1,TRBJ1-2,-,TRBV30,CAWSGDRVQGGYTF,TGTGCCTGGAGTGGCGACAGGGTTCAGGGCGGCTACACCTTC
TRBD1,TRBJ1-2,-,TRBV12-3/TRBV12-4,CASSSWTGGEDQANYGYTF,TGTGCCAGCAGTTCCTGGACAGGGGGAGAAGATCAAGCTAACTATGGCTACACCTTC
TRBD2,TRBJ2-3,-,TRBV18,CASSPDSSGRTDTQYF,TGTGCCAGCTCACCTGACTCTAGCGGGAGGACAGATACGCAGTATTTT
-,TRBJ1-1,-,TRBV7-9,CASSMGKNTEAFF,TGTGCCAGCAGCATGGGTAAGAACACTGAAGCTTTCTTT
-,TRBJ2-7,-,TRBV27,CASSSLLSEQYF,TGTGCCAGCAGTTCCCTCCTGAGCGAGCAGTACTTC
-,TRBJ2-7,few,TRBV25-1,CASSELGPNPSYEQYF,TGTGCCAGCAGTGAATTGGGACCTAATCCGTCCTACGAGCAGTACTTC
-,TRBJ1-5,few,TRBV14,CASSQVPGSAQHF,TGTGCCAGCAGCCAAGTTCCGGGTTCTGCCCAGCATTTT
TRBD2,TRBJ2-1,many,TRBV2,CASSELGTRSDEQFF,TGTGCCAGCAGTGAATTAGGGACTAGATCGGATGAGCAGTTCTTC
-,TRBJ1-5,-,TRBV5-1,CASSLAPANQPQHF,TGCGCCAGCAGCTTGGCGCCGGCAAATCAGCCCCAGCATTTT
-,TRBJ2-5,few,TRBV6-1,CASEDRGSRETQYF,TGTGCCAGCGAAGATAGGGGCTCGAGGGAGACCCAGTACTTC
TRBD2,TRBJ2-3,few,TRBV19,CASTAASGSTLGDTQYF,TGTGCCAGTACCGCGGCTAGCGGGTCAACCCTGGGAGATACGCAGTATTTT
TRBD1,TRBJ1-1,-,TRBV5-1,CASTRPDRGNTEAFF,TGCGCCAGCACTCGACCGGACAGGGGGAACACTGAAGCTTTCTTT
-,TRBJ1-2,many,TRBV5-6,CASSLDRIGYTF,TGTGCCAGCAGCTTGGATAGAATTGGCTACACCTTC
TRBD1,TRBJ2-7,-,TRBV29-1,CSVARDRGDEQYF,TGCAGCGTTGCTAGGGACAGGGGCGACGAGCAATACTTC
-,TRBJ1-1,many,TRBV18,CASSPRARMEAFF,TGTGCCAGCTCACCAAGGGCGCGTATGGAAGCTTTCTTT
TRBD2,TRBJ2-2,-,TRBV2,CARRRGGDTGELFF,TGTGCCCGAAGGCGGGGGGGTGACACCGGGGAGCTGTTTTTT
TRBD1,TRBJ1-2,-,TRBV10-3,CAISESDREDGYTF,TGTGCCATCAGTGAGTCCGACAGGGAAGATGGCTACACCTTC
TRBD1,TRBJ2-3,few,TRBV6-1,CASITGGADTQYF,TGTGCCAGCATCACAGGGGGTGCAGATACGCAGTATTTT
-,TRBJ1-1,-,TRBV6-2/TRBV6-3,CASSYGSLSESTEAFF,TGTGCCAGCAGTTACGGGAGCCTTTCAGAATCAACTGAAGCTTTCTTT
-,TRBJ2-5,many,TRBV12-3/TRBV12-4,CASTFAWVQETQYF,TGTGCCAGCACTTTTGCATGGGTCCAAGAGACCCAGTACTTC
TRBD2,TRBJ2-5,-,TRBV20-1,CSARGGLAGGLQETQYF,TGCAGTGCTAGAGGCGGACTAGCGGGGGGCCTCCAAGAGACCCAGTACTTC
-,TRBJ1-1,-,TRBV27,CASSLSTVLPPTEAFF,TGTGCCAGCAGTTTATCCACAGTGTTGCCCCCAACTGAAGCTTTCTTT
-,TRBJ2-7,once,TRBV6-1,CASSRPTGPYEQYF,TGTGCCAGCAGTCGGCCGACAGGTCCCTACGAGCAGTACTTC
-,TRBJ1-1,-,TRBV12-3/TRBV12-4,CASSPTDGNTEAFF,TGTGCCAGCAGTCCCACGGACGGGAACACTGAAGCTTTCTTT
-,TRBJ1-1,many,TRBV5-1,CASSLAEGAWGVEAFF,TGCGCCAGCAGCTTGGCCGAAGGAGCGTGGGGGGTCGAAGCTTTCTTT
-,TRBJ2-2,few,TRBV30,CAWKAGANTGELFF,TGTGCCTGGAAGGCAGGGGCAAACACCGGGGAGCTGTTTTTT
-,TRBJ2-5,-,TRBV2,CASSVIRGQETQYF,TGTGCCAGCAGTGTTATACGGGGTCAAGAGACCCAGTACTTC
TRBD2,TRBJ2-3,few,TRBV2,CASSDSSGYPSTDTQYF,TGTGCCAGCAGTGACTCTAGCGGGTACCCTAGCACAGATACGCAGTATTTT
-,TRBJ1-5,many,TRBV2,CASSGLGSNQPQHF,TGTGCCAGCTCGGGACTCGGTAGCAATCAGCCCCAGCATTTT
-,TRBJ2-2,many,TRBV11-2,CASSRPTGAGELFF,TGTGCCAGCAGTCGACCCACAGGCGCCGGGGAGCTGTTTTTT
-,TRBJ2-7,-,TRBV6-1,CASTDRGGFYEQYF,TGTGCCAGCACCGACAGAGGGGGTTTCTACGAGCAGTACTTC
TRBD1,TRBJ2-2,many,TRBV3-1,CASSPNGQGAKTGELFF,TGTGCCAGCAGCCCTAACGGACAGGGGGCGAAAACCGGGGAGCTGTTTTTT
TRBD2,TRBJ2-1,-,TRBV7-9,CASRDSAGALYNEQFF,TGTGCCAGCAGAGATTCAGCGGGGGCGTTATACAATGAGCAGTTCTTC
TRBD2,TRBJ2-7,few,TRBV5-4,CASSLGSSGGSYEQYF,TGTGCCAGCAGCTTGGGGTCTAGCGGGGGTAGCTACGAGCAGTACTTC
-,TRBJ2-3,-,TRBV10-3,CALDRGRGTDTQYF,TGTGCCCTCGACCGGGGCAGGGGCACAGATACGCAGTATTTT
TRBD2,TRBJ2-5,-,TRBV5-4,CASSLSGGPKETQYF,TGTGCCAGCAGCCTGAGCGGGGGCCCAAAAGAGACCCAGTACTTC
-,TRBJ2-1,-,TRBV10-1,CASSDLQGLGSYNEQFF,TGCGCCAGCAGTGACCTACAGGGACTTGGCTCCTACAATGAGCAGTTCTTC
-,TRBJ2-1,many,TRBV20-1,CSARVLDGSYNEQFF,TGCAGTGCTAGAGTCCTGGACGGCTCCTACAATGAGCAGTTCTTC
-,TRBJ2-2,few,TRBV7-2,CASSPGFRTGELFF,TGTGCCAGCAGCCCAGGATTTCGGACCGGGGAGCTGTTTTTT
TRBD2,TRBJ2-5,many,TRBV6-1,CASSRLAGPDIQETQYF,TGTGCCAGCAGTAGACTAGCGGGCCCGGACATCCAAGAGACCCAGTACTTC